The TCR beta chain described here comes from a study of graft-versus-host responses after intestinal transplantation. Study-level background: Transplant types were multivisceral, liver-intestinal, or isolated intestinal. Every recipient underwent anti-thymocyte globulin induction, then tacrolimus and steroids for around three years.

A word on this clone: Its cognate antigen is unknown.

Sequencing used immunoSEQ multiplex PCR; TCRdb keeps in-frame clones, though not all of them. This sample has some 90,000 clones, with roughly 80% found just once. This CDR3 is built from 14 residues. In germline, CDR1 is MDHEN, CDR2 SYDVKM. J gave up 3 bases and V 5 bases, and 6 bases lay outside the gene matches. Findings and caveats of the study: GvH clones surfaced in recipient marrow, some emerging earlier in ileum or blood. Early post-transplant HvG declines tracked with peak circulating GvH clone levels.

The sample here was unstimulated CD4+ T cells sorted from spleen or lymph node cells, taken before intestinal transplant. The TCR originated in a human donor who received an intestinal transplant. The V call is TRBV28, the J call TRBJ2-5, with TRBD2 matching 7 bases. The CDR3 is CASSRGTTKETQYF. The DNA of the CDR3 is TGTGCCAGCAGTCGAGGGACTACAAAAGAGACCCAGTACTTC.